This T cell receptor (beta chain) was recovered during a study of response to subunit inactivated influenza vaccine. Regarding the study as a whole: Each seasonal influenza vaccination, the authors suggested, recruits few new T cells.

The count of this clonotype is one. Its specificity is not known. The trim removed 0 bases at V and 7 bases at J, leaving 6 bases unmatched. Germline CDR1 MNHEY, CDR2 SVGEGT. The CDR3 extends over 15 amino acids. TCRdb reprocessed the RT-PCR reads via MiXCR and lists one record per CDR3 protein. The table shows around 850,000 distinct CDR3 sequences, with approximately 18% occurring only once. The chain has TRBV6-2 or TRBV6-3 and TRBJ2-5; 9 nucleotides agree with TRBD2. The specimen comprised PBMCs from blood, sampled 4 to 6 days after vaccination. This clonotype was sampled from a man aged 50 or older who received an inactivated influenza vaccine. CDR3 DNA: TGTGCCAGCAGTTACTCGAAGGCTAGCGGGGTGACCCAGTACTTC. Its protein is CASSYSKASGVTQYF.